The present T cell receptor beta chain was sequenced within a study of CD8+CD57+ T cells in acquired aplastic anemia (dated by TCRdb to 2016 to 2019). In terms of the full investigation: DNA extracted from sorted CD4+ and CD8+ cells had a mean of roughly 3 ug, with a range of roughly 0.2 to 27.4 ug. CD8+CD57+ expansion was defined as frequency above the mean frequency observed in healthy subjects. The investigation overall reported the following: Around 28 CD8+ CDR3 sequences were found to be shared between patients and controls, but these sequences appeared to be highly expressed in patients and within the immunodominant clones of the patients. No significant difference in CD8+ Simpson's diversity was found between patients and healthy controls (P=0.060).

Concerning this clonotype: There is no known antigen for this receptor. Within one base of it there is no much larger clone, and no base qualities were kept.

Patients chosen for sequencing had shown expansion of CD8+CD57+ cells by flow cytometry. All patients had severe acquired aplastic anemia diagnosed by International Study of Aplastic Anemia and Agranulocytosis and Camitta criteria. Patients had received no therapy at the time of blood sampling. In the study, sorted CD4+ and CD8+ blood T cells from patients with severe aplastic anemia and from healthy subjects underwent deep sequencing of TCR repertoires. Patients were enrolled in the USA under clinicaltrials.gov protocols 00001620, 01623167, 00001397, 00071045, 00081523 and 00961064. Ficoll-Paque density gradient centrifugation was used to isolate peripheral blood mononuclear cells. Before DNA extraction, CD4+ and CD8+ T cells were sorted by FACS or by magnetic beads. Profiling of TCR beta VDJ combinations and CDR3 sequences used genomic DNA as the template. TCR repertoire sequencing was run on an Illumina HiSeq 2000. The study's processing was this. TRBV/TRBJ rearrangement plots, CDR3 size and DJ length profiles, and Simpson's diversity index were used to evaluate the repertoires. The most abundant DNA sequence in the deep sequencing data was taken as the immunodominant clone. CDR3 amino acid sequences were screened for sharing across subjects and were compared with published repertoires and the VDJdb database. Using fastp at Q25 and MiXCR, TCRdb reprocessed the public reads and kept productive beta chains. CDR3 protein duplicates are merged, each entry listing the most common genes and DNA. The V and J calls reflect TCRdb's pipeline rather than the authors' work. The table for this sample lists fewer than 300,000 distinct CDR3 sequences; around 82% of them were counted only once. 40% to 55% of the sample is taken by the ten largest.

The germline V gene supplies CDR1 SGHVS and CDR2 FQNEAQ. The CDR3 runs 16 amino acids, cysteine and phenylalanine included. Only the CDR3 DNA stays, 48 bases, in frame from base 1. V loses 1 base of germline sequence and J loses 8 bases, and the interval between the two ends is 18 bases. Sequences were obtained from sorted CD4+, CD8+, or CD8+CD57+ T cells (not recorded which) from PBMCs. The sequence links TRBV7-8 to TRBJ2-1; matching of 6 bases hints at TRBD2 as the D gene. This receptor was identified in a human donor with aplastic anemia. The nucleotide sequence is given as TGTGCCAGCAGCTTAGAAAGAGGCCCGGGGAGGCATGAGCAGTTCTTC. It is translated as CASSLERGPGRHEQFF.